The text below deals with one T cell receptor beta chain. Using a J-beta primer mix together with a sample-barcoded 5' primer, a second PCR was run for roughly 7 to 11 cycles. Each sample provided no less than 3 million CDR3-containing paired-end reads. TCRdb recomputed calls from the 5' RACE reads with MiXCR, one row per CDR3 protein. The table records approximately 780,000 distinct CDR3 sequences, 20% to 30% of them present only once. The data derive from a study of blood T cells in healthy people across ages. Germline values: CDR1 MNHEY, CDR2 SVGAGI. This CDR3 is 17 amino acids long. The V gene end was trimmed by 0 bases and the J gene end by 8 bases; junction bases not matched to a gene: 12. The same specimen was also included in a second study, on T cells of mothers and their children. From that study: cDNA synthesis used all extracted RNA, 1.5 ug per 15 ul. Second-round PCR products received sample barcodes and 2-4 random nucleotides from the M1S primer. Researchers report slightly higher, though non-significant, overlap in related mother-child pairs than in unrelated pairs.

This chain uses TRBV6-5 with TRBJ1-2, with 10 bases matching TRBD1. The TCR originated in a boy under 18 in good health. Sequenced material: blood. The CDR3 DNA is TGTGCCAGCAGTTACTCGATCCGACAGGGGGCTGCGGGGGGCTACACCTTC. Encoded protein: CASSYSIRQGAAGGYTF.